The entry that follows covers one TCR beta chain sequence. This specimen belongs to a study of blood T cell repertoires in COVID-19. Study overall: Acute-phase and convalescent COVID-19 samples originated in the United States, Italy and Spain. The cDNA or gDNA used as material had been derived from T cells, B-cell-depleted T cells, or PBMCs.

Germline assignment: CDR1 SGHAT and CDR2 FQNNGV. V lost 0 bases to trimming and J lost 1 base; unmatched junction nucleotides: 8. The CDR3 covers 18 residues. Generated by immunoSEQ multiplex PCR, the TCRdb table keeps only in-frame clones and is missing some. Among 58,000 or so clones listed, approximately 90% were seen once. Specimen: peripheral blood. The receptor's source is a woman aged 65 to 85 with active COVID-19. The chain couples TRBV11-2 to TRBJ2-1; 8 bases are shared with TRBD2. The CDR3 here is CASSLEGVGRVSYNEQFF. The CDR3 DNA reads as TGTGCCAGCAGCTTAGAGGGGGTCGGGAGGGTTTCCTACAATGAGCAGTTCTTC.